Listed below are T cell receptor beta chains from one sample, sequenced in a study of early T cells in non-severe SARS-CoV-2 infection. A single record per CDR3 protein comes from TCRdb applying MiXCR to the 5' RACE reads. The sample consists of roughly 30,000 distinct CDR3 sequences, 4.5% to 7% of them appearing once. Source material: whole blood. These receptors originate from an adult who was a healthcare worker with PCR-confirmed SARS-CoV-2 infection or an uninfected control (not recorded which). The CDR3 runs from the conserved cysteine through the conserved F or W. The D gene is left open where the match is weak. Rows give clone size only sometimes, using once, few, many, or a class for an expanded clone.

>TRBJ2-1|TRBV29-1|-|few
CSFVGWSYNEQFF
TGCAGCTTTGTAGGTTGGTCCTACAATGAGCAGTTCTTC
>TRBJ1-2|TRBV13|TRBD1|medium-sized
CASSVQGNGYTF
TGTGCCAGCAGCGTACAGGGGAATGGCTACACCTTC
>TRBJ1-5|TRBV3-1|-|-
CASSHTGSNQPQHF
TGTGCCAGCAGCCACACAGGTAGCAATCAGCCCCAGCATTTT
>TRBJ1-1|TRBV5-4|TRBD1|few
CASSWDGTASEAFF
TGTGCCAGCAGCTGGGACGGGACAGCATCTGAAGCTTTCTTT
>TRBJ2-7|TRBV5-6|-|many
CASSLRPDSTYEQYF
TGTGCCAGCAGCTTACGACCGGACTCCACCTACGAGCAGTACTTC
>TRBJ1-1|TRBV20-1|-|many
CSAGQVRTEAFF
TGCAGTGCCGGGCAGGTCAGAACTGAAGCTTTCTTT
>TRBJ2-3|TRBV13|-|many
CASSLESGTPDTQYF
TGTGCCAGCAGCTTAGAGTCTGGGACACCAGATACGCAGTATTTT
>TRBJ1-1|TRBV13|TRBD1|many
CASSYPGTGLSEAFF
TGTGCCAGCAGCTACCCCGGGACAGGGCTTTCTGAAGCTTTCTTT
>TRBJ2-7|TRBV12-3/TRBV12-4|TRBD2|many
CASSSGGPGEQYF
TGTGCCAGCAGTAGCGGGGGGCCTGGGGAGCAGTACTTC
>TRBJ2-5|TRBV18|-|many
CASSPNGAGLRETQYF
TGTGCCAGCTCTCCAAACGGCGCAGGGTTGAGGGAGACCCAGTACTTC
>TRBJ2-7|TRBV3-1|-|many
CASSQDPGTDSYEQYF
TGCGCCAGCAGCCAAGATCCCGGGACTGACTCCTACGAGCAGTACTTC
>TRBJ2-1|TRBV4-1|TRBD2|-
CASSQEFGLVFTNEQFF
TGCGCCAGCAGCCAAGAATTCGGACTAGTTTTTACCAATGAGCAGTTCTTC
>TRBJ2-7|TRBV7-2|-|-
CASSTAYEQYF
TGTGCCAGCAGCACAGCCTACGAGCAGTACTTC
>TRBJ2-5|TRBV6-2/TRBV6-3|-|few
CASSYVPGGDWDTQYF
TGTGCCAGCAGTTACGTCCCGGGTGGCGATTGGGATACCCAGTACTTC
>TRBJ1-5|TRBV7-2|-|many
CASSYQQGDNQPQHF
TGTGCCAGCAGCTATCAACAGGGAGACAATCAGCCCCAGCATTTT
>TRBJ1-1|TRBV7-2|-|many
CASSPHRNRNTEAFF
TGTGCCAGCAGCCCACACCGAAATCGGAACACTGAAGCTTTCTTT
>TRBJ2-4|TRBV6-5|-|many
CASSSRMQALAKNIQYF
TGTGCCAGCAGCTCACGGATGCAGGCCCTAGCCAAAAACATTCAGTACTTC
>TRBJ2-2|TRBV5-1|-|many
CASRMGRGSNTGELFF
TGCGCCAGCAGGATGGGGCGCGGGTCGAACACCGGGGAGCTGTTTTTT
>TRBJ2-7|TRBV5-5|TRBD1|many
CASSHGQGPGEQYF
TGTGCCAGCAGCCACGGACAGGGACCAGGGGAGCAGTACTTC
>TRBJ2-2|TRBV20-1|-|few
CSASNLLANTGELFF
TGCAGTGCTAGTAATCTCCTCGCGAACACCGGGGAGCTGTTTTTT
>TRBJ2-2|TRBV6-1|TRBD1|-
CASSGQGENTGELFF
TGTGCCAGCTCGGGACAGGGTGAGAACACCGGGGAGCTGTTTTTT
>TRBJ2-3|TRBV6-2/TRBV6-3|-|-
CASSSLTSPIVTDTQYF
TGTGCCAGCAGTTCGCTGACTAGTCCGATAGTAACAGATACGCAGTATTTT
>TRBJ2-6|TRBV12-3/TRBV12-4|-|few
CASRILGANVLTF
TGTGCCAGCAGAATCCTTGGGGCCAACGTCCTGACTTTC
>TRBJ2-6|TRBV27|-|-
CASSFRAGANVLTF
TGTGCCAGCAGTTTCAGGGCTGGGGCCAACGTCCTGACTTTC
>TRBJ2-1|TRBV2|-|many
CASRIKLEVYNEQFF
TGTGCCAGCAGAATAAAGCTGGAGGTTTACAATGAGCAGTTCTTC
>TRBJ2-7|TRBV20-1|-|many
CSARDQHVSYEQYF
TGCAGTGCTAGAGATCAACATGTCTCCTACGAGCAGTACTTC
>TRBJ1-1|TRBV10-1|-|-
CASSDREGTEAFF
TGCGCCAGCAGTGACAGGGAAGGCACTGAAGCTTTCTTT
>TRBJ1-5|TRBV7-6|-|many
CASSSGLAGDSNQPQHF
TGTGCCAGCAGCTCGGGCCTGGCAGGGGATAGCAATCAGCCCCAGCATTTT
>TRBJ2-2|TRBV7-2|-|-
CASSADMNTGELFF
TGTGCCAGCAGCGCCGACATGAACACCGGGGAGCTGTTTTTT
>TRBJ2-1|TRBV3-1|TRBD2|-
CASSQSQGGGLYNEQFF
TGTGCCAGCAGCCAATCCCAGGGCGGGGGACTCTACAATGAGCAGTTCTTC
>TRBJ2-7|TRBV11-2|-|-
CASSLAGGALYEQYF
TGTGCCAGCAGCCTAGCTGGGGGGGCCCTCTACGAGCAGTACTTC
>TRBJ2-5|TRBV28|-|many
CASSFKEETQYF
TGTGCCAGCAGTTTCAAGGAAGAGACCCAGTACTTC
>TRBJ2-1|TRBV11-2|TRBD2|many
CASSLDRPSGAVVSEQFF
TGTGCCAGCAGCTTAGATCGTCCTAGCGGGGCCGTTGTGAGTGAGCAGTTCTTC
>TRBJ1-2|TRBV5-1|-|many
CASSVEGRYGYTF
TGCGCCAGCAGCGTCGAGGGACGATATGGCTACACCTTC
>TRBJ2-2|TRBV12-3/TRBV12-4|TRBD1|many
CASSSRDRVAGELFF
TGTGCCAGCAGTTCCCGGGACAGGGTGGCCGGGGAGCTGTTTTTT
>TRBJ1-5|TRBV20-1|-|many
CSARGREGQPQHF
TGCAGTGCTAGGGGCAGGGAGGGACAGCCCCAGCATTTT
>TRBJ2-3|TRBV20-1|TRBD2|many
CSAPSGGAGTDTQYF
TGCAGTGCCCCTAGCGGGGGGGCCGGCACAGATACGCAGTATTTT
>TRBJ1-3|TRBV7-2|-|many
CASSQGFSGNTIYF
TGTGCCAGCAGCCAGGGATTCTCTGGAAACACCATATATTTT
>TRBJ2-2|TRBV12-3/TRBV12-4|TRBD1|many
CASSVGGQGSTGELFF
TGTGCCAGCAGTGTGGGGGGACAGGGCTCTACCGGGGAGCTGTTTTTT
>TRBJ2-5|TRBV7-2|-|many
CASSFGNGETQYF
TGTGCCAGCAGCTTCGGGAACGGAGAGACCCAGTACTTC
>TRBJ1-1|TRBV6-6|-|many
CASSPQLNTEAFF
TGTGCCAGCAGTCCACAGTTGAACACTGAAGCTTTCTTT
>TRBJ2-7|TRBV7-8|TRBD2|many
CASSLPSLAGVTSYEQYF
TGTGCCAGCAGCTTGCCGTCCCTAGCGGGGGTTACCTCCTACGAGCAGTACTTC
>TRBJ2-6|TRBV15|-|many
CATSRDGSGANVLTF
TGTGCCACCAGCAGAGATGGTTCTGGGGCCAACGTCCTGACTTTC
>TRBJ2-7|TRBV20-1|-|few
CSASLGGAYEQYF
TGCAGTGCTAGCCTCGGAGGGGCCTACGAGCAGTACTTC
>TRBJ1-2|TRBV6-6|-|many
CASSYSQGLRYGYTF
TGTGCCAGCAGTTACTCGCAGGGGCTGCGCTATGGCTACACCTTC
>TRBJ1-1|TRBV6-6|TRBD1|many
CASRPHTGVEGTEAFF
TGTGCCAGCAGGCCCCACACAGGGGTAGAGGGTACTGAAGCTTTCTTT